This entry lists 22 T cell receptor beta chains sequenced from one sample in a study of T cells in Graves' hyperthyroidism and ophthalmopathy. The CDR3 regions of TCR beta were amplified from RNA transcripts. An initial round of RT-PCR targeting the TCR CDR3 relied on the HTBI primer set. Via MiXCR, TCRdb re-called the multiplex PCR reads, giving one row per CDR3 protein. The table includes about 600,000 distinct CDR3 sequences, around 15% detected once. Sequencing used blood. The source of these receptors is a woman aged 45-65 years with Graves' ophthalmopathy.

This clonotype has at least ten counts. The chain couples TRBV9 to TRBJ2-7, with D maybe TRBD1 (5 bases). The CDR3 has 14 residues. Trimming cost V 3 bases and J 3 bases, with 13 bases left between them. Germline V gene sequence: CDR1 SGDLS, CDR2 YYNGEE. The CDR3 here is CASSETPQGYEQYF. CDR3 in DNA: TGTGCCAGCAGCGAAACCCCTCAGGGCTACGAGCAGTACTTC.

This clonotype has just a few counts. This sequence joins TRBV12-3 or TRBV12-4 and TRBJ1-1, with D tentatively TRBD1 (6 bases). V lost 0 bases and J lost 1, with 9 bases in between. This CDR3 contains 15 residues. This chain's CDR3 is CASSLAGHANTEAFF. The CDR3 nucleotides read TGTGCCAGCAGTTTAGCGGGACACGCGAACACTGAAGCTTTCTTT.

The CDR3 bases are TGTGCCAGCAGCGTAGCGGACAGCTCTGAAGCTTTCTTT. This sequence encodes CASSVADSSEAFF. The chain is built from TRBV9 and TRBJ1-1; TRBD1 is a possible D gene (6 bases). The CDR3 runs to 13 residues. V lost 0 bases to trimming and J lost 6 bases, with 9 bases between them. Germline CDR1 reads SGDLS; CDR2 reads YYNGEE.

The genes are TRBV7-9 and TRBJ2-1; possibly TRBD1 for D (6 bases). The ends were cut back, 5 bases at V and 3 bases at J, with 14 bases in the middle. The CDR3 covers 15 residues. Germline lookup yields CDR1 SEHNR and CDR2 FQNEAQ (reference sequence). In DNA form, the CDR3 reads TGTGCCAGCAGCCAGACAGGTTTGAGCTACAATGAGCAGTTCTTC. Translation: CASSQTGLSYNEQFF.

This clonotype was observed at least ten times. This chain links TRBV2 with TRBJ2-1; the match to TRBD2 covers 13 bases. V dropped 6 bases and J dropped 9; count of bases not matched to a gene: 5. The CDR3 covers 14 residues. Germline CDR1 is SNHLY and CDR2 is FYNNEI. CDR3: CASRLAGGTPEQFF. CDR3 sequence (DNA): TGTGCCAGCAGACTAGCGGGAGGGACCCCTGAGCAGTTCTTC. The full variable domain, completed using reference TRBV2 and TRBJ2-1, is EPEVTQTPSHQVTQMGQEVILRCVPISNHLYFYWYRQILGQKVEFLVSFYNNEISEKSEIFDDQFSVERPDGSNFTLKIRSTKLEDSAMYFCASRLAGGTPEQFFGPGTRLTVL.

This clonotype has ten or more counts. The chain combines TRBV28 with TRBJ1-1, with no clear D. The V gene's germline CDR1 is MDHEN and CDR2 SYDVKM. V lost 3 bases and J lost 0, with 11 bases in between. This CDR3 comprises 15 residues. The CDR3 here is CASSLSGRVNTEAFF. CDR3 bases: TGTGCCAGCAGTTTGTCGGGGAGGGTGAACACTGAAGCTTTCTTT.

This clonotype was seen a handful of times. Here the CDR3 DNA reads TGTGCCAGCTCACCAGGGATCGGCGGCGGGGAGCTGTTTTTT. This translates into CASSPGIGGGELFF. The J gene is TRBJ2-2, the V gene TRBV18, with unresolved D. CDR3 length equals 14 residues. From germline, CDR1 is KGHSH and CDR2 LQKENI. Trimming pared 2 bases from V and 7 bases from J, leaving 11 bases between.

This clonotype was seen more than once but under ten times. J is TRBJ2-1 and V is TRBV10-3; D gene unclear. This CDR3 comprises 12 residues. The V and J ends lost 0 bases and 9 bases respectively, with 6 bases between them. Germline assignment: CDR1 ENHRY and CDR2 SYGVKD. The CDR3 here is CAISESGGEQFF. Here the CDR3 DNA reads TGTGCCATCAGTGAGTCGGGTGGTGAGCAGTTCTTC.

This clonotype appeared a few times. CDR3 bases: TGTGCCAGCAGCTTTCGGGGTGGGAACACCGGGGAGCTGTTTTTT. As protein: CASSFRGGNTGELFF. The rearrangement joins TRBV5-6 to TRBJ2-2; D is possibly TRBD2 (5 bases). Per germline, CDR1 SGHDT and CDR2 YYEEEE. This CDR3 is built from 15 residues. Trimming stripped 2 bases from V and 1 base from J, with 9 bases between. The full variable domain, completed using reference TRBV5-6 and TRBJ2-2, is DAGVTQSPTHLIKTRGQQVTLRCSPKSGHDTVSWYQQALGQGPQFIFQYYEEEERQRGNFPDRFSGHQFPNYSSELNVNALLLGDSALYLCASSFRGGNTGELFFGEGSRLTVL.

This clonotype was detected ten times or more. This chain's CDR3 is CASSLQLSSTDTQYF. Written as DNA, the CDR3 is TGTGCCAGCAGTTTACAGCTCTCTAGCACAGATACGCAGTATTTT. This rearrangement joins TRBV28 to TRBJ2-3; D is uncertain. Deletions cut 2 bases from V and 0 bases from J, with 9 bases between. CDR3 length: 15 residues. Looked up from germline, CDR1 is MDHEN and CDR2 is SYDVKM. Together with reference TRBV28 and TRBJ2-3, the CDR3 gives the full variable domain: DVKVTQSSRYLVKRTGEKVFLECVQDMDHENMFWYRQDPGLGLRLIYFSYDVKMKEKGDIPEGYSVSREKKERFSLILESASTNQTSMYLCASSLQLSSTDTQYFGPGTRLTVL.

The rearrangement joins TRBV6-1 to TRBJ2-3, with D uncertain. There are 15 residues in the CDR3. Germline values: CDR1 MNHNS, CDR2 SASEGT. V was cut by 10 bases and J by 0 bases, with 17 bases left in between. The CDR3 sequence: CATRYLQFSTDTQYF. In nucleotides, the CDR3 is TGTGCCACGAGATACCTTCAATTCAGCACAGATACGCAGTATTTT.

This clonotype occurred many times. The V call is TRBV7-9, the J call TRBJ1-1; D uncertain. The germline CDR1 and CDR2 sequences are SEHNR and FQNEAQ (reference sequence). V lost 5 bases to trimming and J lost 5 bases, with 15 bases between them. CDR3 length: 14 amino acids. The DNA of the CDR3 is TGTGCCAGCAGCACAGCGGGCCGAGCAACTGAAGCTTTCTTT. As protein: CASSTAGRATEAFF.

A note on this clonotype: A read error may explain this, as a much larger clone is one base away. The chain is built from TRBV7-2 and TRBJ2-3, with a tentative D call TRBD1 (5 bases). The germline V gene encodes CDR1 SGHTA and CDR2 FQGNSA. CDR3 length: 15 residues. The CDR3 loop reads CASSMGLAYTGTQYF. In nucleotides, the CDR3 is TGTGCCAGCAGCATGGGGCTTGCCTACACAGGTACGCAGTATTTT.

The chain combines TRBV6-4 with TRBJ2-7; 9 bases map to TRBD2. Germline V lookup: CDR1 MRHNA, CDR2 SNTAGT. The CDR3 is 13 residues long. V lost 3 bases, J lost 6 bases, and 3 bases stayed unmatched. CDR3 loop: CASSEAGGGEQYF. The CDR3 nucleotides are TGTGCCAGCAGTGAGGCGGGAGGGGGCGAGCAGTACTTC.

The chain has TRBV6-1 and TRBJ1-2, with 9 bases fitting TRBD1. CDR1 and CDR2 from the germline V gene are MNHNS and SASEGT. The junction had 13 bases not matched to a gene; V was cut back by 6 bases and J by 8 bases. The CDR3 contains 15 residues. The CDR3 DNA follows: TGTGCCAGCAGCCTACCGGGACAGGGTGATAGGGGCTACACCTTC. Encoded protein: CASSLPGQGDRGYTF.

The rearrangement uses TRBV9 and TRBJ2-3; D is perhaps TRBD2 (5 bases). CDR1 SGDLS and CDR2 YYNGEE come from the germline V gene. V was cut by 6 bases and J by 2 bases, with 16 bases left in between. The CDR3 extends over 15 amino acids. CDR3 residues: CASTPAGIPTDTQYF. Here the CDR3 DNA reads TGTGCCAGCACCCCCGCGGGCATCCCCACAGATACGCAGTATTTT.

This rearrangement joins TRBV4-1 to TRBJ2-7, with D possibly being TRBD1 (5 bases). Germline V gene lookup returns CDR1 MGHRA and CDR2 YSYEKL. This CDR3 comprises 13 residues. V gave up 5 bases and J gave up 2 bases, with 10 bases separating them. As DNA, the CDR3 is TGCGCCAGCAGCAGGGGCACTACCTACGAGCAGTACTTC. Translated, it gives CASSRGTTYEQYF.

The table lists this clonotype with a few counts. The rearrangement uses TRBV6-2 or TRBV6-3 and TRBJ2-1, with D uncertain. This CDR3 is built from 11 residues. V lost 2 bases and J lost 12, with 8 bases in between. CDR1 is MNHEY and CDR2 is SVGEGT in the germline V gene. The CDR3 bases are TGTGCCAGCAGTTACCCCGGTGTGCAGTTCTTC. Translating it yields CASSYPGVQFF.

This clonotype has a count of ten or more. The CDR3 loop is CASSLSKFRTSGSGAKNIQYF. The CDR3 nucleotides are TGTGCCAGCAGTTTATCGAAATTCCGGACTAGCGGGAGTGGGGCCAAAAACATTCAGTACTTC. The chain recombines TRBV27 with TRBJ2-4; TRBD2 aligns across 13 bases. This CDR3 has 21 amino acids. The V gene end was trimmed by 0 bases and the J gene end by 1 base; junction bases not matched to a gene: 12. Germline V gene lookup returns CDR1 MNHEY and CDR2 SMNVEV (reference sequence).

The sample holds many counts of this clonotype. The gene calls are TRBV20-1 and TRBJ2-4, with D unclear. This CDR3 contains 13 residues. Looked up from germline, CDR1 is DFQATT and CDR2 is SNEGSKA (reference sequence). Trimming took 3 bases from V and 0 from J, leaving 6 bases between them. The CDR3 coding sequence is TGCAGTGCTAGGTGGATAGCCAAAAACATTCAGTACTTC. Its translation: CSARWIAKNIQYF.

This clonotype has ten or more counts. The gene calls are TRBV2 and TRBJ2-7; D tentatively fits TRBD1 or TRBD2 (5 bases each). Germline V gene sequence: CDR1 SNHLY, CDR2 FYNNEI. This CDR3 contains 13 residues. Deletions cut 2 bases from V and 6 bases from J, with 11 bases between. The DNA for the CDR3 is TGTGCCAGCAGTGAATGGGGGACGAGCGAGCAGTACTTC. It yields the protein CASSEWGTSEQYF.

V usage is TRBV19 and J usage is TRBJ2-2, with 9 bases identical to TRBD1. J lost 0 bases, V lost 7 bases, and 9 bases had no gene match. CDR1 and CDR2 from the germline V gene are LNHDA and SQIVND (reference sequence). The CDR3 is 17 residues long. The CDR3 region has the DNA TGTGCCAGTATTCCCTCGGACAGGGGAACGAACACCGGGGAGCTGTTTTTT. As protein: CASIPSDRGTNTGELFF. Full variable domain (missing parts from reference TRBV19 and TRBJ2-2): DGGITQSPKYLFRKEGQNVTLSCEQNLNHDAMYWYRQDPGQGLRLIYYSQIVNDFQKGDIAEGYSVSREKKESFPLTVTSAQKNPTAFYLCASIPSDRGTNTGELFFGEGSRLTVL.